The source of this TCR beta chain is a study of shared clonotypes between healthy human individuals. Study observations and caveats: Only blood was sampled; tissue repertoires likely differ.

Data came from immunoSEQ multiplex PCR; TCRdb stores just in-frame clones and leaves some out. The sample comprises around 2,000,000 clones, approximately 94% of which are singletons, and 0.85% to 1.2% rests with the top ten. The CDR3 has 13 residues. CDR1 and CDR2 from the germline V gene are SGHDT and YYEEEE. Selected positively for CCR7 and CD45RO-negative, naive CD8 cells excluded terminally differentiated effector memory CD45RA+ cells. This clone was found once. What it recognizes is unknown. The specimen was naive CD8+ T cells sorted from blood. The TCR comes from a man younger than 35 in good health. The J gene is TRBJ2-6, the V gene TRBV5-6; D ambiguous. CDR3 bases: TGTGCTTCCTTTAGCTCTGGGGCCAACGTCCTGACTTTC. It is translated as CASFSSGANVLTF.